One sample yielded the 4 T cell receptor beta chains listed below, sequenced in a study of blood T cells in healthy people across ages. Primers used in a second PCR of roughly 7 to 11 cycles were a sample-barcoded 5' primer and a J-beta primer mix. TCRdb re-analysed the 5' RACE reads in MiXCR, keeping a single row per CDR3 protein. The data show fewer than 900,000 distinct CDR3 sequences, with about 42% seen just once and 20% to 25% held by the top ten. What was sequenced was blood. These receptors originate from an older woman in good health.

This clonotype was observed a few times. The chain joins TRBV10-3 to TRBJ1-5, with TRBD1 identical over 11 bases. V shed 11 bases, J shed 4 bases, and the junction held 4 bases outside the gene matches. CDR1 and CDR2 (germline): ENHRY, SYGVKD. The CDR3 is 13 residues long. The CDR3 region is CAVGTGGNQPQHF. CDR3 bases: TGTGCCGTCGGGACAGGGGGGAATCAGCCCCAGCATTTT.

This chain links TRBV6-2 or TRBV6-3 with TRBJ2-5, with TRBD1 matching over 12 bases. This CDR3 is built from 16 residues. Germline CDR1 and CDR2: MNHEY and SVGEGT. V lost 2 bases to trimming and J lost 5 bases; unmatched junction nucleotides: 6. CDR3 residues: CASSYPGTGGEETQYF. DNA for the CDR3: TGTGCCAGCAGTTACCCCGGGACAGGGGGCGAGGAGACCCAGTACTTC.

This clonotype has a count of ten or more. This rearrangement joins TRBV7-2 to TRBJ1-5; 7 bases map to TRBD1. The ends lost 1 base at V and 2 bases at J; junction bases unmatched: 5. Germline values: CDR1 SGHTA, CDR2 FQGNSA. CDR3 size: 16 residues. CDR3 in amino acids: CASSLVAGTGNQPQHF. CDR3 sequence (DNA): TGTGCCAGCAGCTTAGTAGCGGGGACAGGCAATCAGCCCCAGCATTTT.

This clonotype was seen a few times. The chain joins TRBV7-2 to TRBJ1-2, with a weak D call TRBD1 (6 bases). Germline V gene lookup returns CDR1 SGHTA and CDR2 FQGNSA. The CDR3 has 13 residues. Trimming stripped 6 bases from V and 5 bases from J, with 13 bases between. The CDR3 coding sequence is TGTGCCAGCAGTAGGGGGAGGGTTTATGGCTACACCTTC. Translating it yields CASSRGRVYGYTF.